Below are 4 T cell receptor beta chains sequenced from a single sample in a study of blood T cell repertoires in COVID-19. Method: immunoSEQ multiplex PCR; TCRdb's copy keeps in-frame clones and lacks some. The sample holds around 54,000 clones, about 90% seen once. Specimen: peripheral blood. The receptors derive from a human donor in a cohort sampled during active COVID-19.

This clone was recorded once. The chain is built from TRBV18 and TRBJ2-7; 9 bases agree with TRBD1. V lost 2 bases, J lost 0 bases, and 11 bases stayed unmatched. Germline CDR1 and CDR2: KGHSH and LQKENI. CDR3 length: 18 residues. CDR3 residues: CASSPFRRTDRGSYEQYF. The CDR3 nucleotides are TGTGCCAGCTCACCATTTAGGCGGACGGACAGGGGCTCCTACGAGCAGTACTTC.

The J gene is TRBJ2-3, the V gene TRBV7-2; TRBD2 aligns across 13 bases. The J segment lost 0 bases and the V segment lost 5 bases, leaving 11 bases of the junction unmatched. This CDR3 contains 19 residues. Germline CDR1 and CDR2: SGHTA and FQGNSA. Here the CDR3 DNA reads TGTGCCAGCAGCCCGCGGACTAGCGGGGGTCCCCCTAGCACAGATACGCAGTATTTT. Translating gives CASSPRTSGGPPSTDTQYF.

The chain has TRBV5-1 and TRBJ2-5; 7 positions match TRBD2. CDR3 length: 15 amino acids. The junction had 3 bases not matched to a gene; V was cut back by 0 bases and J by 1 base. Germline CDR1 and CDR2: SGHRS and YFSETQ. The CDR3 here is CASSLVSGGQETQYF. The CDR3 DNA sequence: TGCGCCAGCAGCTTGGTCTCGGGGGGCCAAGAGACCCAGTACTTC.

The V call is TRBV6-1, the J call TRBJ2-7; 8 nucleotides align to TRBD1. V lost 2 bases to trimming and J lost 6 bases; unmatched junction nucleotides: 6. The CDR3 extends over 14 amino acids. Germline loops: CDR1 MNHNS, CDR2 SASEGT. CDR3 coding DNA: TGTGCCAGCAGTGAACAGGGGGCTCTCAGCGAGCAGTACTTC. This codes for CASSEQGALSEQYF.